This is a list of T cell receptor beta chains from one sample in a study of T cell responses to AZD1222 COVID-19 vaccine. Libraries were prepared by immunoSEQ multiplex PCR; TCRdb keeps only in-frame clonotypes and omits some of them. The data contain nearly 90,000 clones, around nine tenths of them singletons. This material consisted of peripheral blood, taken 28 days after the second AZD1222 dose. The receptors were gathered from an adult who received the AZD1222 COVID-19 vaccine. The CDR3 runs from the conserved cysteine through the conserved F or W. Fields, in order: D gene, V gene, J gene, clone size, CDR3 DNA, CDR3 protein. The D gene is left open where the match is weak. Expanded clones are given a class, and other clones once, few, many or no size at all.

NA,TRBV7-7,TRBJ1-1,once,TGTGCCAGCAGCCCGACAGTGAACACTGAAGCTTTCTTT,CASSPTVNTEAFF
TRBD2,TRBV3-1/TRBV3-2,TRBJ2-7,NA,TGTGCCAGCAGTCCCTTGACGGGGGGATTAAGGAGCTCCTACGAGCAGTACTTC,CASSPLTGGLRSSYEQYF
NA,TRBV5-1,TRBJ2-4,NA,TGCGCCAGCGCTCCTGGGTGGCGGGAAAACATTCAGTACTTC,CASAPGWRENIQYF
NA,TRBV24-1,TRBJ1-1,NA,TGTGCCACGCGCTATCCCCCGGGACAAATAAAGAACACTGAAGCTTTCTTT,CATRYPPGQIKNTEAFF
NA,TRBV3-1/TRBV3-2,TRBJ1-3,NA,TGTGCCAGCAGGCCCGGGACCTCTGGAAACACCATATATTTT,CASRPGTSGNTIYF
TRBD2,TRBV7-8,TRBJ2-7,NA,TGTGCCAGCAGCTCAAGGACTCGGGTGGTAGCGGGGGAGAGCTCCTACGAGCAGTACTTC,CASSSRTRVVAGESSYEQYF
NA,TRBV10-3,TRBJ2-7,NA,TGTGCCATCAGGCTCCTGGGGGAATCGGGAGAGCAGTACTTC,CAIRLLGESGEQYF
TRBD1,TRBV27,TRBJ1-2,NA,TGTGCCAGCAGTTCCCGGGACAGGGGTTATGGCTACACCTTC,CASSSRDRGYGYTF
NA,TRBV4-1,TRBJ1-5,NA,TGCGCCAGCAGCCAGGGCGGGACAAGTAATCAGCCCCAGCATTTT,CASSQGGTSNQPQHF
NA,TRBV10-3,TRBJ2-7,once,TGTGCCAGCCCTGACTACGAGCAGTACTTC,CASPDYEQYF
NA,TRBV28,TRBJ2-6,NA,TGTGCCAGCAGCTTCACTGTTCCAATAAGGAGGAACCGTAGTGCCGGGGCCAACGTCCTGACTTTC,CASSFTVPIRRNRSAGANVLTF
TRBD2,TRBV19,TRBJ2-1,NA,TGTGCCACACGACTCGCAGCATCAAAGCGGGGGAGCCGGGTCCCCTACAATGAGCAGTTCTTC,CATRLAASKRGSRVPYNEQFF
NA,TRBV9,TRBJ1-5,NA,TGTGCCGGATTACGTTTTCGTCAGCCCCAGCATTTT,CAGLRFRQPQHF
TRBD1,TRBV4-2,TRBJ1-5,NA,TGTGCCAGCAGCCAAGATAGACGGACAGGGTTGCGCCAGCCCCAGCATTTT,CASSQDRRTGLRQPQHF
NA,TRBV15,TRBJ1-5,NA,TGTGCCACCAGCAGAGAAGTCCAGCCCCAGCATTTT,CATSREVQPQHF
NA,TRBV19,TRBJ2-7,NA,TGTGCCACCGCCTCAGTCTCCTACGAGCAGTACTTC,CATASVSYEQYF
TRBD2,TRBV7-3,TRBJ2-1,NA,TGTGCCAGCAGCCTGACTGGATTGAGGGGCGGGGGTGAGCAGTTCTTC,CASSLTGLRGGGEQFF